These 22 T cell receptor beta chains were all obtained from the same sample, sequenced in a study of CD8 T cells in Susac syndrome. cDNA came from about 0.46 to 1 ug RNA primed by random hexamers. Via MiXCR, TCRdb re-called the immunoSEQ multiplex PCR reads, giving one row per CDR3 protein. The sample carries more than 65,000 distinct CDR3 sequences, 94% recorded once. The material sequenced was CD8+ T cells from PBMCs. The receptors here all came from a human donor with multiple sclerosis.

The CDR3, as DNA: TGTGCCAGCAGCAGGGAGGATGGGGTCGCCAAAAACATTCAGTACTTC. This gives the protein CASSREDGVAKNIQYF. The chain joins TRBV11-2 to TRBJ2-4, with D perhaps matching TRBD2 (6 bases). Germline CDR1 is SGHAT and CDR2 is FQNNGV. The CDR3 spans 16 residues. V was pared by 5 bases and J by 1 base, with 15 bases between.

The chain carries TRBV19 and TRBJ2-6; the D gene is possibly TRBD1 (6 bases). The CDR3 runs to 16 residues. Trimming took off 5 bases at V and 4 bases at J, with 15 bases between the two ends. Germline loops: CDR1 LNHDA, CDR2 SQIVND (reference sequence). The CDR3 spells CASSGYRESGANVLTF. CDR3 DNA sequence: TGTGCCAGTAGTGGATACAGGGAATCCGGGGCCAACGTCCTGACTTTC.

The chain recombines TRBV23-1 with TRBJ2-7; no firm D call. TRBV23-1 is recorded as an ORF, its role being uncertain. The CDR3 is made up of 18 amino acids. Trimming pared 0 bases from V and 3 bases from J, leaving 21 bases between. The CDR3 DNA is TGCGCCAGCAGTCAATCGGGGTCAGGCCGGCCCTCGAGCTACGAGCAGTACTTC. Its translation: CASSQSGSGRPSSYEQYF.

The CDR3 region is CASSSTRDGTYEQYF. CDR3 sequence (DNA): TGTGCCAGCAGCTCAACTCGAGACGGAACCTACGAGCAGTACTTC. This chain links TRBV12-3 or TRBV12-4 with TRBJ2-7; D gene uncertain. The CDR3 runs to 15 residues. V lost 6 bases and J 2 bases, leaving 17 bases between the germline ends.

V usage is TRBV3-1 and J usage is TRBJ2-2; 10 positions match TRBD2. The germline V gene has CDR1 LGHDT and CDR2 YNNKEL (reference sequence). This CDR3 spans 17 amino acids. V lost 0 bases, J lost 2 bases, and 3 bases stayed unmatched. CDR3 in DNA: TGTGCCAGCAGCCAAGATGGACTAGCGGTCAACACCGGGGAGCTGTTTTTT. Protein product: CASSQDGLAVNTGELFF. Drawing the rest from reference TRBV3-1 and TRBJ2-2, the complete variable domain is DTAVSQTPKYLVTQMGNDKSIKCEQNLGHDTMYWYKQDSKKFLKIMFSYNNKELIINETVPNRFSPKSPDKAHLNLHINSLELGDSAVYFCASSQDGLAVNTGELFFGEGSRLTVL.

The chain recombines TRBV4-2 with TRBJ2-6; D is possibly TRBD2 (6 bases). The germline V gene has CDR1 LGHNA and CDR2 YNFKEQ. The CDR3 is made up of 16 amino acids. The V gene lost 4 bases and the J gene lost 1 base, with 11 bases spanning the gap. The chain's CDR3 is CASSPTGGSGANVLTF. The CDR3 nucleotides are TGTGCCAGCAGCCCAACTGGGGGGTCTGGGGCCAACGTCCTGACTTTC.

The chain has TRBV6-2 or TRBV6-3 and TRBJ1-5; 10 bases match TRBD1. This CDR3 has 15 residues. Trimming removed 0 bases from V and 6 bases from J; junction bases left unmatched: 2. CDR1 and CDR2 (germline): MNHEY, SVGEGT. The CDR3 is CASSYSGTGAQPQHF. The CDR3 region has the DNA TGTGCCAGCAGTTACTCCGGGACAGGGGCTCAGCCCCAGCATTTT.

The CDR3 sequence is CASNSQGEGRLEQYF. In nucleotides, the CDR3 is TGTGCCAGCAACTCTCAGGGGGAGGGCCGTCTCGAGCAGTACTTC. The V gene is TRBV27, the J gene TRBJ2-7; D may be TRBD1 or TRBD2 (7 bases each). Germline assignment: CDR1 MNHEY and CDR2 SMNVEV (reference sequence). Trimming removed 7 bases from V and 6 bases from J, with 22 bases in between. The CDR3 totals 15 residues.

V is TRBV27 and J is TRBJ1-5; tentative D call: TRBD1 (6 bases). This CDR3 has 15 amino acids. Germline V gives CDR1 MNHEY, CDR2 SMNVEV (reference sequence). The germline V and J ends were trimmed by 5 bases and 7 bases, with 18 bases remaining between them. The CDR3 sequence: CASSAGGQGGQPQHF. In nucleotides, the CDR3 is TGTGCCAGCAGTGCCGGGGGCCAGGGTGGACAGCCCCAGCATTTT.

The chain couples TRBV5-1 to TRBJ2-1; 13 bases match TRBD2. The CDR3 totals 15 residues. V trimming: 4 bases; J trimming: 4 bases; junction bases outside the gene matches: 2. The germline gives CDR1 SGHRS, CDR2 YFSETQ. The CDR3 nucleotides read TGCGCCAGCAGCCCGACTAGCGGGGGGTACAATGAGCAGTTCTTC. The encoded protein is CASSPTSGGYNEQFF.

The rearrangement joins TRBV11-1 to TRBJ2-7; TRBD1 matches at 10 bases. CDR3 length: 14 amino acids. The V gene end was trimmed by 5 bases and the J gene end by 4 bases; junction bases not matched to a gene: 5. The V gene's germline CDR1 is SGHAT and CDR2 FQDESV (reference sequence). In nucleotides, the CDR3 is TGTGCCAGCAGCCCGGGACAGGGGTTTTACGAGCAGTACTTC. Its translation: CASSPGQGFYEQYF.

V is TRBV7-9 and J is TRBJ2-1; 11 bases agree with TRBD2. After removal of 7 bases from V and 5 bases from J, the junction contained 7 bases not matched to a gene. Germline CDR1 reads SEHNR; CDR2 reads FQNEAQ (reference sequence). The CDR3 has 15 amino acids. The CDR3 sequence: CASTPPGLADNEQFF. The CDR3 nucleotides read TGTGCCAGCACCCCTCCGGGACTAGCGGACAATGAGCAGTTCTTC. The full variable domain, rest sourced from reference TRBV7-9 and TRBJ2-1, is DTGVSQNPRHKITKRGQNVTFRCDPISEHNRLYWYRQTLGQGPEFLTYFQNEAQLEKSRLLSDRFSAERPKGSFSTLEIQRTEQGDSAMYLCASTPPGLADNEQFFGPGTRLTVL.

The V and J genes are TRBV7-3 and TRBJ2-1; D possibly corresponds to TRBD1 (5 bases). Trimming pared 5 bases from V and 3 bases from J, leaving 11 bases between. Germline values: CDR1 SGHTA, CDR2 FQGTGA. The CDR3 sequence is 14 residues long. The CDR3 is CASSLPDIYNEQFF. The CDR3 nucleotides read TGTGCCAGCAGCCTTCCGGACATCTACAATGAGCAGTTCTTC.

The genes are TRBV20-1 and TRBJ1-5; 12 bases are a match to TRBD1. This CDR3 is built from 17 residues. The V and J ends lost 3 bases and 0 bases, in that order; junction bases with no gene match: 6. Germline-derived CDR1 and CDR2 are DFQATT and SNEGSKA (reference sequence). CDR3: CSASMGQGAISNQPQHF. The CDR3 nucleotides read TGCAGTGCTAGTATGGGACAGGGGGCCATTAGCAATCAGCCCCAGCATTTT.

V usage is TRBV12-3 or TRBV12-4 and J usage is TRBJ2-1; 7 bases fit TRBD2. There are 14 residues in the CDR3. J was trimmed by 7 bases and V by 6 bases; bases with no gene match: 9. The CDR3 DNA reads as TGTGCCAGCAGAGGGAGGGGATTGGGGAATGAGCAGTTCTTC. Translating gives CASRGRGLGNEQFF.

The chain has TRBV4-3 and TRBJ2-2; D uncertain. CDR1 is LGHNA and CDR2 is YSLEER in the germline V gene. CDR3 size: 16 residues. Trimming removed 1 base at V and 2 bases at J, with 11 bases between. Here the CDR3 reads CASSQGRGSNTGELFF. The CDR3 DNA reads TGCGCCAGCAGCCAAGGCCGAGGCAGCAACACCGGGGAGCTGTTTTTT.

The V gene is TRBV20-1, the J gene TRBJ1-1; no firm D call. CDR1 is DFQATT and CDR2 is SNEGSKA in the germline V gene (reference sequence). The V and J ends lost 5 bases and 2 bases respectively, with 6 bases between them. The CDR3 extends over 11 amino acids. The CDR3 sequence is CSAPLNTEAFF. CDR3 sequence (DNA): TGCAGTGCTCCACTTAACACTGAAGCTTTCTTT.

The chain recombines TRBV28 with TRBJ1-2; possibly TRBD1 for D (5 bases). The CDR3 loop spans 13 amino acids. Trimming stripped 7 bases from V and 6 bases from J, with 15 bases between. CDR1 is MDHEN and CDR2 is SYDVKM in the germline V gene. The CDR3 spells CASTLPQGHGYTF. Here the CDR3 DNA reads TGTGCCAGCACCCTTCCGCAGGGTCATGGCTACACCTTC.

The V gene is TRBV24-1, the J gene TRBJ1-5, with D hard to call. Germline CDR1 reads KGHDR; CDR2 reads SFDVKD. The CDR3 is made up of 15 amino acids. Trimming removed 0 bases from V and 1 base from J, with 6 bases in between. The CDR3 region has the DNA TGTGCCACCAGTGATTTGACGGAGAGCAATCAGCCCCAGCATTTT. It yields the protein CATSDLTESNQPQHF.

This clonotype is a singleton in its sample. The V and J genes are TRBV19 and TRBJ2-6; 7 bases map to TRBD1. Per the germline V gene, CDR1 is LNHDA and CDR2 is SQIVND (reference sequence). Trimming at V came to 5 bases and at J to 13 bases, leaving 14 bases not matched to a gene. This CDR3 spans 15 amino acids. In DNA, the CDR3 is TGTGCCAGTAGTGAGCGACAGGGTGGGGCAGGAGTCCTGACTTTC. As protein: CASSERQGGAGVLTF.

This clonotype has a single count. This sequence joins TRBV29-1 and TRBJ1-2; D unresolved. The germline gives CDR1 SQVTM, CDR2 ANQGSEA. This CDR3 spans 13 amino acids. Trimming removed 4 bases at V and 1 base at J, with 10 bases between. The CDR3: CSVGTEFNYGYTF. The CDR3 coding sequence is TGCAGCGTTGGTACAGAGTTTAACTATGGCTACACCTTC.

The chain couples TRBV6-6 to TRBJ2-1; the D is unclear. From germline, CDR1 is MNHNY and CDR2 SVGAGI (reference sequence). The CDR3 length is 13 residues. V dropped 2 bases and J dropped 8 bases, with 10 bases sitting between them. CDR3 protein: CASSYVPEDEQFF. CDR3 coding DNA: TGTGCCAGCAGTTACGTGCCAGAGGATGAGCAGTTCTTC.